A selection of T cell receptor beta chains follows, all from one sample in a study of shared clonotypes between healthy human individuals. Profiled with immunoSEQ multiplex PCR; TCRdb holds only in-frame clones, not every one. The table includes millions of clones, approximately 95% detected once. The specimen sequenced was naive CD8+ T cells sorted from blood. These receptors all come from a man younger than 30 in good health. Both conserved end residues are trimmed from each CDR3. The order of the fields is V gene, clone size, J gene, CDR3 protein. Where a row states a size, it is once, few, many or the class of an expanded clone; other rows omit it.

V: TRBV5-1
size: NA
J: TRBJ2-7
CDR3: ASSLGSAYEQY

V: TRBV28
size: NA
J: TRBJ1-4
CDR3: ASSMRAGGEKLF

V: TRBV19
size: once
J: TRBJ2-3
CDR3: ASSVHITDTQY

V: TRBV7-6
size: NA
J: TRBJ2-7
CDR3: ASSQGTSLSSYEQY

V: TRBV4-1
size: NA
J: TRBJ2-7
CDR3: ASSQETGSSYEQY

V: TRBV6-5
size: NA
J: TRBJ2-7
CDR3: ASSPYSGRRYEQY

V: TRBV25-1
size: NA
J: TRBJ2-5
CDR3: ASSEIRTQETQY

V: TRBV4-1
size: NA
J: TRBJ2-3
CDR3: ASSQETSGGAGTDTQY

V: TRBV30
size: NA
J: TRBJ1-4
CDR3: AWSVSGDRNEKLF

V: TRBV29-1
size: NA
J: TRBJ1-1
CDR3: SVEKTGLNTEAF

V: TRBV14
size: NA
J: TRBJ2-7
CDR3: ASSQGVGYGISYEQY

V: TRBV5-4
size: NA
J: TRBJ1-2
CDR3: ASSLLDRVDGYT

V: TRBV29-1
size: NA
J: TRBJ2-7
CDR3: SVEAAGGYEQY

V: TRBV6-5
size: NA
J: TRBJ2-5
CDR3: ASNSWGASQETQY

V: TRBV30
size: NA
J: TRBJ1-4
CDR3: AWSGGIHEKLF

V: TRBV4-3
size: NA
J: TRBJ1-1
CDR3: ASSQDVMNTEAF

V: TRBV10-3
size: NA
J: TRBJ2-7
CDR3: AISDPAAEYEQY

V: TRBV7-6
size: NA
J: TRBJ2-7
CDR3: ASSSVAGENAAYEQY

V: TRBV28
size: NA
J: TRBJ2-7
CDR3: ASSPLVIAGDPYEQY

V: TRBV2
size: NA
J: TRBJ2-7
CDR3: ASSELEGGATYEQY

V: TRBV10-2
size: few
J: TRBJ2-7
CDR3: ASSSSYEQY

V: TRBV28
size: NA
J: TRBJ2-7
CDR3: ASSLLTYVGEGRSYEQY

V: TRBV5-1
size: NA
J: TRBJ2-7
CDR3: ASSLGVNTRYEQY

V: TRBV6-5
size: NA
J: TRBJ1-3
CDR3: ASSYSGGYGNTIY

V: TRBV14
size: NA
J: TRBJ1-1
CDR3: ASSQGQGGEAF

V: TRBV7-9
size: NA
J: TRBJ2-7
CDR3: ASSDDRGTYEQY

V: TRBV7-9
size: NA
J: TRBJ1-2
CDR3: ASSASRTGPYYGYT

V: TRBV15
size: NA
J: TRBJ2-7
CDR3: ATSRGELGYYEQY

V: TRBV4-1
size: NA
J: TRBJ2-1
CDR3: ASSQVPGSYNEQF

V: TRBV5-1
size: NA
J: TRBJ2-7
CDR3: ASSLGQASSYEQY

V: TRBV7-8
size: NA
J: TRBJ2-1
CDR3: ASSLQLTSEQF